The clone carrying this TCR beta chain was counted only a few times. Its antigen is unidentified. The CDR3 has 16 amino acids. V shed 1 base and J shed 3 bases, with 10 bases lying between them. CDR1 and CDR2 from the germline V gene are MGHRA and YSYEKL. This record comes from a study of response to subunit inactivated influenza vaccine. General study results and limits: The authors suggested that few new T cells are recruited per seasonal influenza vaccination.

TCRdb re-analysed the RT-PCR reads in MiXCR, keeping a single row per CDR3 protein. In the table there are about 500,000 distinct CDR3 sequences, 16% of which are singletons. The V call is TRBV4-1, the J call TRBJ1-6; no clear D gene. The sequenced sample was CD4+ T cells sorted from PBMCs, obtained roughly 24 months after vaccination. The clonotype was recovered from a man between 45 and 75 years old who received an inactivated influenza vaccine. CDR3 residues: CASSQVRPGYNSPLHF. DNA for the CDR3: TGCGCCAGCAGCCAAGTTAGACCAGGCTATAATTCACCCCTCCACTTT.